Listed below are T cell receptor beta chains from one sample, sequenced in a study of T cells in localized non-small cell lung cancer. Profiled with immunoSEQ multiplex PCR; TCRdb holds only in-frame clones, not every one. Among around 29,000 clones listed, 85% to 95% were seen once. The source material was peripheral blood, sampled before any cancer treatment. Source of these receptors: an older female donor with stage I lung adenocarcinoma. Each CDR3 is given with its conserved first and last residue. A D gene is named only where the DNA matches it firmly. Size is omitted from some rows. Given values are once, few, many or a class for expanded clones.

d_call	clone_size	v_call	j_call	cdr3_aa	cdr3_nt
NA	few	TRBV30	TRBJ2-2	CAWKGFGDTGELFF	TGTGCCTGGAAGGGGTTTGGGGACACCGGGGAGCTGTTTTTT
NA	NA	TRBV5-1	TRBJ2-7	CASTYAYEQYF	TGCGCCAGCACGTACGCCTACGAGCAGTACTTC
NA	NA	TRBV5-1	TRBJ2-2	CASSLDRANTGELFF	TGCGCCAGCAGCTTGGACAGAGCGAACACCGGGGAGCTGTTTTTT
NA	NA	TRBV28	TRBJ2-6	CASSPAISGANVLTF	TGTGCCAGCAGTCCAGCTATCTCTGGGGCCAACGTCCTGACTTTC
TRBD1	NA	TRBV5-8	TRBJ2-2	CASSFFRTGDTGELFF	TGTGCCAGCAGCTTTTTTAGGACAGGGGACACCGGGGAGCTGTTTTTT
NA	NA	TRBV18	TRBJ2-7	CASSRDQNYEQYF	TGTGCCAGCTCACGGGACCAAAACTACGAGCAGTACTTC
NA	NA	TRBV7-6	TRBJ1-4	CASSLDGPGGTNEKLFF	TGTGCCAGCAGCTTAGATGGCCCCGGGGGAACTAATGAAAAACTGTTTTTT
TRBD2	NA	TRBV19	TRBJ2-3	CASSLATSDWAPGTQYF	TGTGCCAGTAGTTTGGCGACTAGCGATTGGGCGCCGGGTACGCAGTATTTT
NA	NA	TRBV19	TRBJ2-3	CASGMETDTQYF	TGTGCCAGTGGGATGGAGACAGATACGCAGTATTTT
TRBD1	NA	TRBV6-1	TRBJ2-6	CASSARQGTGANVLTF	TGTGCCAGCAGTGCCAGACAGGGTACTGGGGCCAACGTCCTGACTTTC
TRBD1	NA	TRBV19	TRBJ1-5	CASSMVTGGWQPQHF	TGTGCCAGTAGTATGGTGACAGGGGGCTGGCAGCCCCAGCATTTT
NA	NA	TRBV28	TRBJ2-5	CASSLSTRGIGTQYF	TGTGCCAGCAGTTTATCTACACGAGGTATCGGGACCCAGTACTTC
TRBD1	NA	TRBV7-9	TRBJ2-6	CASAYVGQGTGANVLTF	TGTGCCAGCGCATATGTAGGACAGGGGACTGGGGCCAACGTCCTGACTTTC